This entry describes one T cell receptor beta chain. This entry belongs to a study of blood T cell repertoires in COVID-19. Study summary: COVID-19 samples collected from the United States, Italy and Spain covered acute and convalescent phases. Sample material is recorded as cDNA or gDNA derived from T cells, B-cell-depleted T cells, or PBMCs.

Per the study methods: Amplification with reference gene primers provided the estimates of nucleated cell counts. Sequencing was performed with immunoSEQ multiplex PCR; in TCRdb, only in-frame clones are kept and a portion is missing. The V and J calls and clone size are taken from that table; D and trimming were inferred from the DNA. The repertoire includes fewer than 15,000 clones, 65% to 90% of them detected once, and roughly 51% sits in the top ten. Germline V lookup: CDR1 MNHEY, CDR2 SVGEGT. The CDR3 has 13 residues. Trimming left V 6 bases short and J 4 bases short, with 12 bases between. The chain carries TRBV6-2 or TRBV6-3 and TRBJ1-2; D may be TRBD1 (5 bases). The receptor was isolated from an elderly man with acute or convalescent COVID-19. The source material was peripheral blood. The CDR3 loop is CASSRQPFYGYTF. The CDR3 region has the DNA TGTGCCAGCAGCCGACAGCCCTTCTATGGCTACACCTTC.